The clone carrying this TCR beta chain has just one count. Sequencing was performed with immunoSEQ multiplex PCR; in TCRdb, only in-frame clones are kept and a portion is missing. The table includes about 65,000 clones, just over 90% detected once. This record belongs to a study of control samples from healthy donors and cancer patients. The CDR3 extends over 14 amino acids. Trimming left V 1 base short and J 4 bases short, with 11 bases between. In germline, CDR1 is SNHLY, CDR2 FYNNEI. The clonotype comes from a woman between 45 and 65 years old with colorectal cancer. The V call is TRBV2, the J call TRBJ2-7, with D perhaps TRBD1 (5 bases). The sample taken for sequencing was PBMCs. The CDR3 DNA is TGTGCCAGCAGTGAAGGACAGCAAGTGTACGAGCAGTACTTC. Residues: CASSEGQQVYEQYF.